This is a list of T cell receptor beta chains from one sample in a study of shared clonotypes between healthy human individuals. Some clones are missing from TCRdb's copy, which holds only in-frame ones; the method was immunoSEQ multiplex PCR. Of around 2,100,000 clones listed, roughly 95% were seen once; the top ten hold roughly 1%. Material: naive CD8+ T cells sorted from blood. The receptor set was obtained from a man aged 18 to 29 in good health. Both conserved end residues are part of each CDR3. The D gene is left open where the match is weak. Rows give clone size only sometimes, using once, few, many, or a class for an expanded clone.

>once|TRBJ1-2|.|TRBV10-3
TGTGCCACTTTACGTCATGGCTACACCTTC
CATLRHGYTF
>.|TRBJ2-7|.|TRBV4-1
TGCGCCAGCAGCCAAGATCGTTCTGGACAGCATATTTCCTACGAGCAGTACTTC
CASSQDRSGQHISYEQYF
>once|TRBJ2-7|.|TRBV9
TGTGCCAGCAGCGTAGATGGGGGGGCCAACGAGCAGTACTTC
CASSVDGGANEQYF
>.|TRBJ2-7|.|TRBV21-1
TGTGCCAGCAGCAAAGATATGAGGGATCCGTACTTC
CASSKDMRDPYF
>.|TRBJ1-4|.|TRBV7-9
TGTGCCAGCAGCTTAGACGGCAGGGTCCATAATGAAAAACTGTTTTTT
CASSLDGRVHNEKLFF
>.|TRBJ2-6|.|TRBV9
TGTGCCACCCTCCGCCGCTCTGGGGCCAACGTCCTGACTTTC
CATLRRSGANVLTF
>.|TRBJ1-1|TRBD1|TRBV2
TGTGCCAGCAGAGACAGGGGTATGGAGATGAACACTGAAGCTTTCTTT
CASRDRGMEMNTEAFF
>few|TRBJ1-5|.|TRBV7-8
TGTGCCAGCAGCCCCGTCGGAGGGCAGGGAGGGGGCAATCAGCCCCAGCATTTT
CASSPVGGQGGGNQPQHF
>.|TRBJ2-7|TRBD1|TRBV2
TGTGCCAGCAGTTATGGAACGGGACAGGGGGCTTACGAGCAGTACTTC
CASSYGTGQGAYEQYF
>.|TRBJ2-5|.|TRBV6-5
TGTGCCAGCAGTTACGCCGGACAAGAGACCCAGTACTTC
CASSYAGQETQYF
>.|TRBJ1-1|.|TRBV5-1
TGCGCCAGCAGCTTGGCGCCCGTGAACACTGAAGCTTTCTTT
CASSLAPVNTEAFF
>.|TRBJ1-5|.|TRBV6-7
TGTGCCAGCAGTTACACGAACCAGGGGAGGTATCAGCCCCAGCATTTT
CASSYTNQGRYQPQHF
>.|TRBJ2-3|TRBD2|TRBV4-1
TGCGCCAGCAGCCAGGAGGTAGCGGGGGGGCCTGGAGATACGCAGTATTTT
CASSQEVAGGPGDTQYF
>.|TRBJ2-7|.|TRBV19
TGTGCCAGTAGCGCAGGGGGGACCTACGAGCAGTACTTC
CASSAGGTYEQYF
>.|TRBJ2-7|TRBD1|TRBV4-1
TGCGCCAGCAGCCAAGAATGGGGACAGGCCCCCGAGCAGTACTTC
CASSQEWGQAPEQYF
>.|TRBJ2-2|TRBD1|TRBV7-9
TGTGCCAGCGGTGGGGGACAGGGCCCCACCGGGGAGCTGTTTTTT
CASGGGQGPTGELFF
>.|TRBJ1-4|TRBD1|TRBV11-3
TGTGCCAGCAGCTTACCCGGGACAGGGGGCGAAGATGAAAAACTGTTTTTT
CASSLPGTGGEDEKLFF
>.|TRBJ2-3|.|TRBV4-1
TGCGCCAGCAGCAATCCGGGACTCCGCACAGATACGCAGTATTTT
CASSNPGLRTDTQYF